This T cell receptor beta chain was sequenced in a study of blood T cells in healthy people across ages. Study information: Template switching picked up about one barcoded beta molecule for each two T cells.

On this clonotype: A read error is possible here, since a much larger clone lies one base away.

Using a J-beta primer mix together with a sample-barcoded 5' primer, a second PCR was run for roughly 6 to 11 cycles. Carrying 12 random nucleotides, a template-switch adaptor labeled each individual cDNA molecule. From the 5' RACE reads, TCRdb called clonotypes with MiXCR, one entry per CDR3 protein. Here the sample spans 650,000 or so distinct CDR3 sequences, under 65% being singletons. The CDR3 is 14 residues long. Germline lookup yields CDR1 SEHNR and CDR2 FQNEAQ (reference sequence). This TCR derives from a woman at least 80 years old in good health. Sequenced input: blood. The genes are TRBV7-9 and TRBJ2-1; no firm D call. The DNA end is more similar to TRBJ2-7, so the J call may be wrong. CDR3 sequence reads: CATPRSPSYNEQYF. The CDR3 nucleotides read TGTGCCACCCCGAGGTCGCCCTCCTACAATGAGCAGTACTTC.